Following are 13 T cell receptor beta chains from one sample sequenced in a study of blood T cell repertoires in COVID-19 (dated by TCRdb to 2018 to 2020). The library was built by means of the immunoSEQ multiplex PCR assay. TCRdb obtained this table from immuneACCESS and retained in-frame rearrangements with V and J assigned. These tables miss some clones; where compared with another copy, unresolved V genes account for less than half of the shortfall, and the remainder is unexplained. For this sample there are hundreds of thousands of clones; over 85% appear just once. The top ten constitute roughly a tenth of the sample. Input material: PBMCs or T cells enriched from blood (not recorded which). These receptors all stem from a woman under 40 who had recovered from COVID-19.

The chain carries TRBV10-3 and TRBJ2-7; D perhaps matches TRBD1 (5 bases). The V gene's germline CDR1 is ENHRY and CDR2 SYGVKD. This CDR3 region has 15 residues. V lost 6 bases to trimming and J lost 2 bases, with 17 bases between them. CDR3 in amino acids: CAIREKQELPYEQYF. The CDR3 DNA reads as TGTGCCATCAGGGAAAAACAGGAACTCCCCTACGAGCAGTACTTC.

The chain couples TRBV5-4 to TRBJ2-5; 7 positions match TRBD1. The CDR3 length is 17 residues. The V and J ends lost 2 bases and 2 bases, in that order; junction bases with no gene match: 12. CDR1 is SGHNT, CDR2 YYREEE, per germline (reference sequence). CDR3 DNA sequence: TGTGCCAGCAGCTTAGTCTTTGGGACAGTATTTCAAGAGACCCAGTACTTC. This sequence encodes CASSLVFGTVFQETQYF.

J is TRBJ1-1 and V is TRBV18, with D maybe TRBD1 (6 bases). V dropped 6 bases and J dropped 7 bases, with 24 bases sitting between them. This CDR3 is built from 16 residues. Germline CDR1 reads KGHSH; CDR2 reads LQKENI. CDR3 protein: CASSLNLQGMDGEAFF. In DNA, the CDR3 is TGTGCCAGCTCGCTGAACTTACAGGGTATGGACGGTGAAGCTTTCTTT.

This chain connects TRBV5-1 to TRBJ2-4, with TRBD1 identical over 7 bases. Germline V gene lookup returns CDR1 SGHRS and CDR2 YFSETQ. The CDR3 runs 15 residues. V gave up 4 bases and J gave up 5 bases; unmatched junction bases: 9. The CDR3 here is CASSRDSPRQNIQYF. The CDR3 bases are TGCGCCAGCAGCAGGGACAGTCCTAGGCAAAACATTCAGTACTTC.

The CDR3 is CASSFAQGAHGYTF. The CDR3 DNA reads as TGTGCCAGCAGTTTTGCACAGGGGGCCCATGGCTACACCTTC. The rearrangement uses TRBV27 and TRBJ1-2; 9 positions agree with TRBD1. Trimming at V came to 3 bases and at J to 6 bases, leaving 5 bases not matched to a gene. CDR1 and CDR2 (germline): MNHEY, SMNVEV (reference sequence). This CDR3 is built from 14 residues.

The chain is built from TRBV7-6 and TRBJ2-1, with D possibly being TRBD2 (6 bases). CDR1 and CDR2 from the germline V gene are SGHVS and FNYEAQ. The CDR3 runs 15 residues. Trimming stripped 5 bases from V and 0 bases from J, with 11 bases between. DNA for the CDR3: TGTGCCAGCAGCCTCGACGGGGGCTCCTACAATGAGCAGTTCTTC. Translated, it gives CASSLDGGSYNEQFF.

The chain joins TRBV30 to TRBJ2-3, with 8 nucleotides matching TRBD2. V was pared by 3 bases and J by 2 bases, with 4 bases of the junction left unmatched. CDR3 size: 14 residues. Germline CDR1 and CDR2: GTSNPN and SVGIG (reference sequence). The CDR3 loop is CAWRQAGDTDTQYF. CDR3 bases: TGTGCCTGGAGACAAGCGGGGGACACAGATACGCAGTATTTT.

The chain is built from TRBV15 and TRBJ1-6, with D hard to call. The CDR3 is 16 residues long. CDR1 LNHNV and CDR2 YYDKDF come from the germline V gene (reference sequence). V gave up 6 bases and J gave up 0 bases, with 12 bases separating them. In nucleotides, the CDR3 is TGTGCCACCAGGAAGGACGGGAGCTCCTATAATTCACCCCTCCACTTT. It yields the protein CATRKDGSSYNSPLHF.

The chain is built from TRBV9 and TRBJ2-5; D may be TRBD2 (5 bases). The CDR3 contains 16 residues. The V end was cut by 4 bases, the J end by 0 bases, with 16 bases between. From germline, CDR1 is SGDLS and CDR2 YYNGEE. Here the CDR3 reads CASSKEGFPYQETQYF. CDR3 nucleotide sequence: TGTGCCAGCAGCAAAGAGGGATTTCCGTACCAAGAGACCCAGTACTTC.

The rearrangement uses TRBV5-1 and TRBJ1-3, with D possibly being TRBD1 (6 bases). The CDR3 runs 18 residues. Germline V gene sequence: CDR1 SGHRS, CDR2 YFSETQ. Trimming pared 10 bases from V and 2 bases from J, leaving 28 bases between. The DNA of the CDR3 is TGCGCCCCCAGGGGAGAAGACCGACTCAGAGGACCTGGAAACACCATATATTTT. Its protein is CAPRGEDRLRGPGNTIYF.

This sequence joins TRBV7-9 and TRBJ2-1; maybe TRBD2 (5 bases). The CDR3 spans 14 residues. V lost 5 bases and J 7 bases, leaving 15 bases between the germline ends. Germline values: CDR1 SEHNR, CDR2 FQNEAQ (reference sequence). The CDR3 DNA is TGTGCCAGCAGCCTGAAGGTGTCGGGGAATGAGCAGTTCTTC. Translating gives CASSLKVSGNEQFF.

A few counts support this clone. J is TRBJ2-7 and V is TRBV4-1; 11 bases fit TRBD2. The CDR3 runs to 17 residues. From germline, CDR1 is MGHRA and CDR2 YSYEKL. J gave up 7 bases and V 0 bases, and 11 bases lay outside the gene matches. CDR3 in amino acids: CASSQDLPSGRSGEQYF. The CDR3 DNA follows: TGCGCCAGCAGCCAAGATCTACCTAGCGGGAGGTCGGGGGAGCAGTACTTC.

This chain uses TRBV19 with TRBJ2-1, with a weak D call TRBD2 (6 bases). The germline V gene has CDR1 LNHDA and CDR2 SQIVND (reference sequence). CDR3 length: 15 amino acids. With 3 bases removed from V and 4 bases from J, the gap between germline ends came to 13 bases. CDR3 in DNA: TGTGCCAGTAGTATCGGGGACTTCATTTACAATGAGCAGTTCTTC. This codes for CASSIGDFIYNEQFF.